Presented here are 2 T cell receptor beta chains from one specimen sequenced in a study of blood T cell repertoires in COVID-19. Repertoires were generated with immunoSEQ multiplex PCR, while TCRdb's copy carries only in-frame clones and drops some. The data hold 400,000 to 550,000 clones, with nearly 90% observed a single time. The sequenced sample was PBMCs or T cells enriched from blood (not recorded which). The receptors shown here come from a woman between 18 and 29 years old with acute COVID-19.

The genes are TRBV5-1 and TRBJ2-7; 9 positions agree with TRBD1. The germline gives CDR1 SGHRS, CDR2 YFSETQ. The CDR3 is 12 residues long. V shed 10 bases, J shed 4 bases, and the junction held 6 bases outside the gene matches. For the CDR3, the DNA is TGCGCCCCCCAGGACAGGGGTTACGAGCAGTACTTC. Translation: CAPQDRGYEQYF.

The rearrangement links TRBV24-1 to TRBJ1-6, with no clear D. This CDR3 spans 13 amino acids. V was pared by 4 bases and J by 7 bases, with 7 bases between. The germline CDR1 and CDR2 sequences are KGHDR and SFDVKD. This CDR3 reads CATSDRRNSPLHF. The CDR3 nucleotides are TGTGCCACCAGTGACAGGCGAAATTCACCCCTCCACTTT.